These T cell receptor beta chains were read from a single sample in a study of tumour-infiltrating T cells in Burkitt lymphoma. TCRdb keeps only in-frame clones here, not all; method: immunoSEQ multiplex PCR. The sample includes around 45,000 clones, 30% to 40% of them seen just once. Sequencing was carried out using tumor tissue. The receptors here all came from a human donor with Burkitt lymphoma. CDR3s include the opening cysteine and the closing phenylalanine or tryptophan. The D gene is left open where the match is weak. Expanded clones are given a class, and other clones once, few, many or no size at all.

DNA: TGTGCCAGCAGCTTCCAGGACCCGTACTACGAGCAGTACTTC
CDR3: CASSFQDPYYEQYF
J: TRBJ2-7
D: -
size: -
V: TRBV5-4

DNA: TGCAGCGTCGGTGCTAACCAAGGGGTCGGGGAGCTGTTTTTT
CDR3: CSVGANQGVGELFF
J: TRBJ2-2
D: -
size: -
V: TRBV29-1

DNA: TGTGCCAGCAGCCCACAGGGGGCGTCGGAGACCCAGTACTTC
CDR3: CASSPQGASETQYF
J: TRBJ2-5
D: TRBD1
size: few
V: TRBV11-2

DNA: TGCGCCAGCAGCCAAGATCCCGGACGACCCCACGAGCAGTACTTC
CDR3: CASSQDPGRPHEQYF
J: TRBJ2-7
D: -
size: -
V: TRBV4-1

DNA: TGTGCCAGCAGTGAAGCTCCAGGTACCCCCTACGAGCAGTACTTC
CDR3: CASSEAPGTPYEQYF
J: TRBJ2-7
D: -
size: few
V: TRBV6-1

DNA: TGTGCCGGGAATCGGGGCCGGGGCTACACCTTC
CDR3: CAGNRGRGYTF
J: TRBJ1-2
D: -
size: -
V: TRBV6-1

DNA: TGCGCCAGCAGCCAAGGGGCGCTGGGGGCTTTCTTT
CDR3: CASSQGALGAFF
J: TRBJ1-1
D: -
size: -
V: TRBV4-3

DNA: TGCGCCAGCAGCCAAGATCTTCGTGGGCAAGGGTTTGCTTTCTTT
CDR3: CASSQDLRGQGFAFF
J: TRBJ1-1
D: -
size: -
V: TRBV4-3

DNA: TGTGCCAGCAGCTTACGAGTTCCCCAGACCCAGTACTTC
CDR3: CASSLRVPQTQYF
J: TRBJ2-5
D: -
size: -
V: TRBV7-6

DNA: TGCGCCAGCAGCCACCTACAGGGCGATGGGCAGTATTTT
CDR3: CASSHLQGDGQYF
J: TRBJ2-3
D: -
size: -
V: TRBV4-3

DNA: TGTGCCAGCAGTGAGCAGGGTAGGGGACTTGGCGAGCAGTACTTC
CDR3: CASSEQGRGLGEQYF
J: TRBJ2-7
D: -
size: few
V: TRBV2

DNA: TGTGCCAGCAGTTTAACCCAGGGGACTCGAAACACCATATATTTT
CDR3: CASSLTQGTRNTIYF
J: TRBJ1-3
D: -
size: few
V: TRBV27

DNA: TGTGCCAGCAGACACCTGCAAAGTGAAAAACTGTTTTTT
CDR3: CASRHLQSEKLFF
J: TRBJ1-4
D: -
size: few
V: TRBV2

DNA: TGTGCCAGCAGCTTGGCAGGACAAAATTATGGCTACACCTTC
CDR3: CASSLAGQNYGYTF
J: TRBJ1-2
D: -
size: -
V: TRBV5-4

DNA: TGTGCCAGCAGCTTAGATCCTACGGGAAGGAATTCACCCCTCCACTTT
CDR3: CASSLDPTGRNSPLHF
J: TRBJ1-6
D: -
size: few
V: TRBV7-2

DNA: TGTGCCAGTAGTAGGGGCAGGGCTGAAAAACTGTTTTTT
CDR3: CASSRGRAEKLFF
J: TRBJ1-4
D: -
size: few
V: TRBV19

DNA: TGTGCCAGCAGCCAAGGGACATTTAGTCAGCCCCAGCATTTT
CDR3: CASSQGTFSQPQHF
J: TRBJ1-5
D: -
size: -
V: TRBV5-8

DNA: TGCGCCAGCAGCTCCGCCCCGACAGAACAAGAGACCCAGTACTTC
CDR3: CASSSAPTEQETQYF
J: TRBJ2-5
D: -
size: few
V: TRBV5-1

DNA: TGCAGTGCCCCTCTCACACCTGAAGCTTTCTTT
CDR3: CSAPLTPEAFF
J: TRBJ1-1
D: -
size: -
V: TRBV20-1

DNA: TGCGCCAGCAGCCAAGATGAACATCGGGGGGGGAGCGGCTACACCTTC
CDR3: CASSQDEHRGGSGYTF
J: TRBJ1-2
D: -
size: -
V: TRBV4-1

DNA: TGTGCCAGCAGCCCCTGGACAGGGTATGATGAGCAGTTCTTC
CDR3: CASSPWTGYDEQFF
J: TRBJ2-1
D: TRBD1
size: -
V: TRBV14

DNA: TGTGCCAGCAGTCCGCACGATACGCAGTATTTT
CDR3: CASSPHDTQYF
J: TRBJ2-3
D: -
size: -
V: TRBV6-1

DNA: TGTGCCAGCAGCCAGGGACCTCTCGGAAACACCATATATTTT
CDR3: CASSQGPLGNTIYF
J: TRBJ1-3
D: -
size: few
V: TRBV13

DNA: TGCGCCAGCAGCGCTGGAGGAGATAACTATGGCTACACCTTC
CDR3: CASSAGGDNYGYTF
J: TRBJ1-2
D: -
size: few
V: TRBV5-1

DNA: TGCGCCAGCAGCCCTTCCCGGACAGTCAATCAGCCCCAGCATTTT
CDR3: CASSPSRTVNQPQHF
J: TRBJ1-5
D: -
size: -
V: TRBV4-1

DNA: TGTGCCAGCACGACAGTGCTGAACACTGAAGCTTTCTTT
CDR3: CASTTVLNTEAFF
J: TRBJ1-1
D: -
size: -
V: TRBV2

DNA: TGTGCCAGCAGTTGGGGCAGGGCATCTGGGGCCAACGTCCTGACTTTC
CDR3: CASSWGRASGANVLTF
J: TRBJ2-6
D: -
size: once
V: TRBV6-6

DNA: TGTGCCAGCAGTGAAGATGGCAGGACCTACGAGCAGTACTTC
CDR3: CASSEDGRTYEQYF
J: TRBJ2-7
D: -
size: -
V: TRBV6-1

DNA: TGTGCCAGCTCCCCGGGACAGGGGCCATCACCCCTCCACTTT
CDR3: CASSPGQGPSPLHF
J: TRBJ1-6
D: TRBD1
size: -
V: TRBV18